This T cell receptor (beta chain) was captured by sequencing in a study of cytomegalovirus exposure and HLA in healthy donors. On this clone itself: Its cognate antigen is unknown.

The V gene end was trimmed by 4 bases and the J gene end by 0 bases; junction bases not matched to a gene: 0. From germline, CDR1 is MRHNA and CDR2 SNTAGT. This CDR3 is built from 15 residues. Study results and limitations: As a later analysis showed, a missense DCLRE1C variant was linked to trimming of TCR beta V- and J-genes. An assumption of roughly uniform sequencing depth across donors underlay the presence/absence analyses. Reported performance of the classifier showed diagnosis of cytomegalovirus status with high specificity and sensitivity. Sequence variants that were highly shared formed a cluster that was likely a sequencing artifact.

The PCR made use of 60 Vbeta and 13 Jbeta primers. Libraries were prepared by immunoSEQ multiplex PCR; TCRdb keeps only in-frame clonotypes and omits some of them. Found here are about 150,000 clones, roughly 70% of them singletons; the top ten hold about 5%. This sequence joins TRBV6-4 and TRBJ2-1, with 10 bases aligning to TRBD1. Sequencing input: PBMCs. This TCR was sampled from a woman between 18 and 29 years old in good health and CMV-seropositive. The CDR3 protein is CASSGTGGSYNEQFF. The CDR3 nucleotides read TGTGCCAGCAGTGGGACAGGGGGCTCCTACAATGAGCAGTTCTTC.